This T cell receptor (beta chain) is from a study of OX40 agonist ivuxolimab in advanced cancers. At the level of the study: Patients in dose escalation had liver, melanoma, kidney or head and neck cancers. Earlier treatment with anti-PD-1, anti-PD-L1 or anti-CTLA-4 was permitted, and roughly 40% had received some.

This clone was observed a single time. The germline gives CDR1 LGHNA, CDR2 YSLEER. The CDR3 is made up of 15 amino acids. Germline trimming cut 3 bases from V and 4 bases from J; bases unmatched to any gene: 4. Here immunoSEQ multiplex PCR was the method, and the copy in TCRdb shows in-frame clones only, minus some. The data show roughly 65,000 clones, around four fifths seen once. This clonotype was obtained from an adult with an advanced solid tumor such as melanoma, head and neck, liver or kidney cancer. V is TRBV4-3 and J is TRBJ1-1, with 11 bases matching TRBD1. The source was CD4+ or CD8+ T cells sorted from blood, collected in a trial of the OX40 agonist ivuxolimab. The CDR3 loop reads CASSHRDRGTTEAFF. In DNA, the CDR3 is TGCGCCAGCAGCCACAGGGACAGGGGGACCACTGAAGCTTTCTTT.